Detailed here is one T cell receptor (beta chain). These data originate in a study of T cell changes during pregnancy in multiple sclerosis. With V trimmed by 4 bases and J by 1 base, 11 bases remained unmatched. The CDR3 runs 18 residues. CDR1 is MNHNS, CDR2 SASEGT, per germline. Measured with immunoSEQ multiplex PCR; TCRdb has only the in-frame clones, and not every one. The sample consists of tens of thousands of clones, 94% of them appearing once. The sample consisted of peripheral blood, taken in the third trimester of pregnancy. The sequence came from a female donor with multiple sclerosis, enrolled in a pregnancy study. This chain joins TRBV6-1 and TRBJ2-3, with 10 bases lining up with TRBD1. This CDR3 is CASSGRDRGDLRTDTQYF. CDR3 sequence (DNA): TGTGCCAGCAGTGGCCGGGACAGGGGAGATTTACGCACAGATACGCAGTATTTT.